Listed here are 20 T cell receptor beta chains from one sample, sequenced in a study of early T cells in non-severe SARS-CoV-2 infection. TCRdb reprocessed the 5' RACE reads via MiXCR and lists one record per CDR3 protein. The sample includes tens of thousands of distinct CDR3 sequences, 10% of them seen just once. The sample was whole blood, taken at baseline. The receptors derive from an adult who was a healthcare worker with PCR-confirmed SARS-CoV-2 infection or an uninfected control (not recorded which).

Many counts were recorded for this clonotype. The chain employs TRBV6-1 and TRBJ2-3; TRBD2 matches 12 bases. CDR1 is MNHNS and CDR2 is SASEGT in the germline V gene. This CDR3 is built from 15 residues. Trimming at V came to 2 bases and at J to 4 bases, leaving 1 base not matched to a gene. The CDR3 loop reads CASSELAGGPDTQYF. The CDR3 nucleotides read TGTGCCAGCAGTGAACTAGCGGGAGGGCCAGATACGCAGTATTTT.

The chain joins TRBV12-3 or TRBV12-4 to TRBJ2-5; D not certain. The CDR3 consists of 13 residues. The V end lost 3 bases, the J end lost 4 bases, and 9 bases lay between the germline ends. The CDR3 DNA is TGTGCCAGCAGTTTTGGACCAGGAGAGACCCAGTACTTC. Translated, it gives CASSFGPGETQYF.

In its sample, this clonotype was seen a few times. The chain links TRBV29-1 to TRBJ2-1; D gene ambiguous. Trimming pared 3 bases from V and 7 bases from J, leaving 13 bases between. This CDR3 is 13 amino acids long. Germline V lookup: CDR1 SQVTM, CDR2 ANQGSEA. CDR3 protein: CSVDWLGRNEQFF. CDR3 coding DNA: TGCAGCGTTGATTGGTTGGGTAGGAATGAGCAGTTCTTC.

This clonotype has only one observation. The chain has TRBV9 and TRBJ2-3; D gene unclear. With 3 bases removed from V and 6 bases from J, the gap between germline ends came to 14 bases. The CDR3 extends over 14 amino acids. Germline CDR1 SGDLS, CDR2 YYNGEE. The CDR3 here is CASSAPTPGDTQYF. The CDR3, as DNA: TGTGCCAGCAGCGCCCCTACGCCCGGGGATACGCAGTATTTT.

This chain uses TRBV15 with TRBJ1-5; tentative D call: TRBD1 (6 bases). This CDR3 comprises 13 residues. Between the trimmed V and J ends, which lost 0 bases and 15 bases, there was a span of 15 bases. CDR1 and CDR2 (germline): LNHNV, YYDKDF (reference sequence). DNA of the CDR3: TGTGCCACCAGCAGAGATCTCCGGCAGGGGAGGCATTTT. It translates to CATSRDLRQGRHF. Looking up the rest from reference TRBV15 and TRBJ1-5 gives the full variable domain: DAMVIQNPRYQVTQFGKPVTLSCSQTLNHNVMYWYQQKSSQAPKLLFHYYDKDFNNEADTPDNFQSRRPNTSFCFLDIRSPGLGDTAMYLCATSRDLRQGRHFGDGTRLSIL.

By share, this clonotype ranks as medium-sized. The chain uses TRBV18 and TRBJ1-2, with D perhaps matching TRBD1 (5 bases). V lost 6 bases, J lost 2 bases, and 22 bases lay in between. The CDR3 sequence is 17 residues long. Germline lookup yields CDR1 KGHSH and CDR2 LQKENI. The CDR3 loop is CASSSGVGQTENYGYTF. In DNA form, the CDR3 reads TGTGCCAGCTCGTCGGGGGTCGGGCAGACCGAAAACTATGGCTACACCTTC.

The chain combines TRBV28 with TRBJ2-4, with TRBD1 matching 8 bases. The CDR3 length is 12 residues. Germline V CDR1 and CDR2: MDHEN, SYDVKM. The junction had 3 bases not matched to a gene; V was cut back by 10 bases and J by 4 bases. In DNA, the CDR3 is TGTGCCACCCGACAGGGGAAAAACATTCAGTACTTC. It translates to CATRQGKNIQYF.

This clonotype was counted between two and nine times. The V gene is TRBV27, the J gene TRBJ2-7, with D tentatively TRBD1 (6 bases). The germline CDR1 and CDR2 sequences are MNHEY and SMNVEV (reference sequence). V was clipped by 2 bases and J by 3 bases, with 11 bases between them. This CDR3 region has 14 residues. The CDR3 sequence: CASSLRGHNYEQYF. The DNA for the CDR3 is TGTGCCAGCAGTTTAAGGGGACACAACTACGAGCAGTACTTC.

V usage is TRBV12-3 or TRBV12-4 and J usage is TRBJ2-1; D is perhaps TRBD1 or TRBD2 (5 bases each). CDR3 length equals 15 residues. Trimming shortened V by 7 bases and J by 9 bases, and 22 bases separated the two germline ends. DNA of the CDR3: TGTGCCAGCATATCGCTAGCCGGGACCGCAAGTGAGCAGTTCTTC. Translating it yields CASISLAGTASEQFF.

The chain links TRBV6-5 to TRBJ1-1; D not resolved. Deletions cut 0 bases from V and 0 bases from J, with 14 bases between. The CDR3 spans 17 residues. Germline values: CDR1 MNHEY, CDR2 SVGAGI. The CDR3 sequence is CASSYSSGEFVNTEAFF. In nucleotides, the CDR3 is TGTGCCAGCAGTTACTCGAGCGGCGAGTTCGTGAACACTGAAGCTTTCTTT.

This clonotype appeared a few times. The genes are TRBV19 and TRBJ1-5, with 8 bases fitting TRBD1. V was pared by 6 bases and J by 5 bases, with 3 bases of the junction left unmatched. The germline V gene has CDR1 LNHDA and CDR2 SQIVND (reference sequence). The CDR3 runs to 13 residues. The CDR3 DNA reads TGTGCCAGTAGGCGACAGGGGTATCAGCCCCAGCATTTT. Protein product: CASRRQGYQPQHF.

This clonotype was counted many times. The chain links TRBV28 to TRBJ1-5, with D perhaps matching TRBD1 (6 bases). Trimming removed 7 bases at V and 3 bases at J, with 13 bases between. This CDR3 contains 14 residues. Per germline, CDR1 MDHEN and CDR2 SYDVKM. In nucleotides, the CDR3 is TGTGCCAGCAAGGAGGGGGTCCTCAATCAGCCCCAGCATTTT. The encoded protein is CASKEGVLNQPQHF.

This clonotype was seen a few times. The chain is built from TRBV5-1 and TRBJ2-1; either TRBD1 or TRBD2 may supply D (5 bases each). Germline V gene sequence: CDR1 SGHRS, CDR2 YFSETQ. V lost 4 bases to trimming and J lost 0 bases, with 11 bases between them. CDR3 length: 15 residues. The CDR3 DNA is TGCGCCAGCAGCGATTGGGGGAGCTCCTACAATGAGCAGTTCTTC. It encodes CASSDWGSSYNEQFF.

This chain joins TRBV20-1 and TRBJ2-6; the D is unclear. The CDR3 consists of 16 residues. V was cut by 2 bases and J by 0 bases, with 11 bases left in between. The germline V gene encodes CDR1 DFQATT and CDR2 SNEGSKA (reference sequence). CDR3 in amino acids: CSARSMTHSGANVLTF. The CDR3 region has the DNA TGCAGTGCTAGAAGCATGACCCACTCTGGGGCCAACGTCCTGACTTTC.

This chain links TRBV5-4 with TRBJ2-3; 8 positions match TRBD1. In germline, CDR1 is SGHNT, CDR2 YYREEE (reference sequence). The CDR3 length is 14 residues. V lost 4 bases, J lost 4 bases, and 5 bases stayed unmatched. The CDR3 region has the DNA TGTGCCAGCAGCCCGGACAGGGCCGCAGATACGCAGTATTTT. This sequence encodes CASSPDRAADTQYF.

This clonotype was seen more than once but under ten times. The chain recombines TRBV25-1 with TRBJ1-5; no reliable D call. In germline, CDR1 is MGHDK, CDR2 SYGVNS. The CDR3 spans 12 residues. Trimming removed 4 bases at V and 6 bases at J, with 7 bases between. CDR3 bases: TGTGCCAGCAGTGTTAACGGTCAGCCCCAGCATTTT. Translation: CASSVNGQPQHF.

The gene calls are TRBV20-1 and TRBJ2-1; 8 bases are a match to TRBD1. V trimming: 6 bases; J trimming: 5 bases; junction bases outside the gene matches: 6. There are 13 residues in the CDR3. CDR1 is DFQATT, CDR2 SNEGSKA, per germline (reference sequence). The CDR3 nucleotides read TGCAGTGCCTACGGACAGGGCAACAATGAGCAGTTCTTC. As protein: CSAYGQGNNEQFF.

V is TRBV9 and J is TRBJ1-6; 7 bases match TRBD1. CDR3 length: 14 amino acids. CDR1 is SGDLS, CDR2 YYNGEE, per germline. Losses at the gene ends were 3 bases for V and 7 bases for J; bases not matched to a gene: 4. The CDR3 coding sequence is TGTGCCAGCAGCGCCGGGACAGAAAATTCACCCCTCCACTTT. Its protein product is CASSAGTENSPLHF.

This clonotype was observed a handful of times. The chain's CDR3 is CASSHPLEETQYF. In DNA form, the CDR3 reads TGTGCCAGCAGTCACCCCTTAGAAGAGACCCAGTACTTC. The rearrangement uses TRBV28 and TRBJ2-5; D is undetermined. CDR1 is MDHEN and CDR2 is SYDVKM in the germline V gene. Trimming pared 5 bases from V and 3 bases from J, leaving 10 bases between. This CDR3 has 13 amino acids.

CDR3 DNA: TGCAGTGCTAGCCGGATCGAGCTGAACAATGAGCAGTTCTTC. Translation: CSASRIELNNEQFF. The rearrangement links TRBV20-1 to TRBJ2-1; D is uncertain. V gave up 3 bases and J gave up 5 bases, with 14 bases separating them. The germline V gene encodes CDR1 DFQATT and CDR2 SNEGSKA (reference sequence). The CDR3 contains 14 residues.